This TCR beta chain emerged from a study of post-analysis software for immune sequencing data. Study background: Disease trajectories encompassed relapsing-remitting, secondary progressive and progressive-relapsing multiple sclerosis. Findings and caveats of the study: Patients carried roughly 5 TRBV segments more frequently than controls did, and TRBV5-6, TRBV5-1 and TRBV20-1 were among them.

The CDR3 spans 14 residues. V lost 6 bases to trimming and J lost 5 bases, with 15 bases between them. The V gene's germline CDR1 is MNHEY and CDR2 SMNVEV (reference sequence). Every TCR beta cDNA library bore unique molecular identifiers. MiXCR, run by TCRdb on the PCR reads, gives a single entry per CDR3 protein. The table has about 820,000 distinct CDR3 sequences, approximately 50% seen once. With regard to this clonotype: Its antigen remains unidentified.

The source of this sequence is a girl aged 5-17 years with multiple sclerosis. The sequencing sample was made of blood. This sequence joins TRBV27 and TRBJ2-3; tentative D call: TRBD1 (7 bases). The CDR3, as DNA: TGTGCCAGCAGCCCCCTGCAGGGGGGAGATACGCAGTATTTT. This encodes CASSPLQGGDTQYF.